These 22 T cell receptor beta chains originate from one sample sequenced in a study of shared clonotypes between healthy human individuals. The data were produced by immunoSEQ multiplex PCR, yet TCRdb's version contains in-frame clones alone and is incomplete. In the table there are about 460,000 clones, 75% to 80% of which are singletons. Sequenced: PBMCs. The receptors shown here come from a woman aged 40 to 49 in good health. Some clones in this sample may be carry-over from other donors' samples.

The V gene is TRBV28, the J gene TRBJ1-1; no clear D. V was cut by 3 bases and J by 0 bases, with 11 bases left in between. The CDR3 totals 15 residues. Germline V gene lookup returns CDR1 MDHEN and CDR2 SYDVKM. The CDR3 reads CASSFRTYLNTEAFF. The CDR3, as DNA: TGTGCCAGCAGTTTCCGTACCTACTTGAACACTGAAGCTTTCTTT.

V usage is TRBV30 and J usage is TRBJ1-4; D may be TRBD1 (6 bases). From germline, CDR1 is GTSNPN and CDR2 SVGIG (reference sequence). Trimming cost V 1 base and J 0 bases, with 9 bases left between them. The CDR3 contains 15 residues. The CDR3 nucleotides read TGTGCCTGGAGTGAGGGGGTCTCAACTAATGAAAAACTGTTTTTT. Protein sequence: CAWSEGVSTNEKLFF.

The chain is built from TRBV9 and TRBJ2-7, with 7 bases lining up with TRBD2. The CDR3 is made up of 15 amino acids. CDR1 and CDR2 from the germline V gene are SGDLS and YYNGEE. Germline trimming cut 3 bases from V and 6 bases from J; bases unmatched to any gene: 12. The CDR3 sequence is CASSATGSAGVEQYF. Here the CDR3 DNA reads TGTGCCAGCAGCGCAACAGGTTCTGCGGGAGTCGAGCAGTACTTC.

The rearrangement joins TRBV19 to TRBJ2-3; 10 bases align to TRBD2. The germline CDR1 and CDR2 sequences are LNHDA and SQIVND (reference sequence). Losses at the gene ends were 3 bases for V and 7 bases for J; bases not matched to a gene: 4. The CDR3 covers 14 residues. CDR3 DNA sequence: TGTGCCAGTAGTATTGGGACTAGCGCATATACGCAGTATTTT. This sequence encodes CASSIGTSAYTQYF.

The V and J genes are TRBV9 and TRBJ1-2; tentative D call: TRBD1 (5 bases). Germline CDR1 reads SGDLS; CDR2 reads YYNGEE. The length of the CDR3 is 15 residues. Trimming took off 4 bases at V and 3 bases at J, with 16 bases between the two ends. The CDR3 here is CASSLGGSRYYGYTF. The CDR3 region has the DNA TGTGCCAGCAGCCTGGGGGGGAGCCGGTACTATGGCTACACCTTC.

The CDR3, as DNA: TGTGCCAGCAGTTACGACGCAGGCGGATATGGCTACACCTTC. This codes for CASSYDAGGYGYTF. The chain joins TRBV6-6 to TRBJ1-2; D is unresolved. Trimming removed 2 bases from V and 5 bases from J, with 12 bases in between. Germline V CDR1 and CDR2: MNHNY, SVGAGI (reference sequence). The CDR3 has 14 residues.

The chain links TRBV7-9 to TRBJ2-7, with a tentative D call TRBD1 (5 bases). V dropped 8 bases and J dropped 3 bases, with 11 bases sitting between them. Germline CDR1 SEHNR, CDR2 FQNEAQ (reference sequence). The CDR3 is 12 amino acids. The CDR3 reads CASRRQGYEQYF. The CDR3 bases are TGTGCCAGCCGACGGCAGGGCTACGAGCAGTACTTC. Full variable domain (remainder filled in from reference TRBV7-9 and TRBJ2-7): DTGVSQNPRHKITKRGQNVTFRCDPISEHNRLYWYRQTLGQGPEFLTYFQNEAQLEKSRLLSDRFSAERPKGSFSTLEIQRTEQGDSAMYLCASRRQGYEQYFGPGTRLTVT.

The chain carries TRBV2 and TRBJ1-1; unclear D gene. Germline CDR1 and CDR2: SNHLY and FYNNEI. The CDR3 totals 13 residues. Between the trimmed V and J ends, which lost 7 bases and 8 bases, there was a span of 17 bases. The CDR3 here is CASNVLGRNEAFF. In DNA, the CDR3 is TGTGCCAGCAACGTCCTTGGGAGGAACGAAGCTTTCTTT.

Note on this clone: The junction shows a germline mismatch at one end, possibly a read error. The chain has TRBV10-3 and TRBJ1-1; D unresolved. This CDR3 is 12 amino acids long. Germline CDR1 and CDR2: ENHRY and SYGVKD. The CDR3 nucleotides are TGTGCCATCAAGGCAGGTACCACTGAAGCTATCTTT. It yields the protein CAIKAGTTEAIF.

The genes are TRBV20-1 and TRBJ2-7; no clear D gene. There are 11 residues in the CDR3. V lost 2 bases, J lost 6 bases, and 8 bases lay in between. The germline CDR1 and CDR2 sequences are DFQATT and SNEGSKA (reference sequence). The CDR3 is CSARRRGEQYF. The CDR3 nucleotides are TGCAGTGCTAGAAGGCGAGGCGAGCAGTACTTC.

This clone was recorded at least ten times. This chain connects TRBV6-1 to TRBJ1-3; possible D gene TRBD1, 5 bases. CDR3 size: 14 residues. Looked up from germline, CDR1 is MNHNS and CDR2 is SASEGT. Trimming shortened V by 7 bases and J by 8 bases, and 18 bases separated the two germline ends. CDR3 in amino acids: CASNPRGEADTIYF. CDR3 nucleotide sequence: TGTGCCAGCAATCCTCGGGGGGAGGCGGACACCATATATTTT.

The chain is built from TRBV7-2 and TRBJ2-5; TRBD2 matches 8 bases. The V segment lost 3 bases and the J segment 4 bases; nucleotides outside the gene matches: 1. This CDR3 is built from 13 residues. Germline V lookup: CDR1 SGHTA, CDR2 FQGNSA. This CDR3 is CASSFGGGETQYF. In nucleotides, the CDR3 is TGTGCCAGCAGCTTCGGGGGGGGAGAGACCCAGTACTTC.

With regard to this clone: A far larger clone differs by one base, so this is likely a read error. The CDR3 loop is CARGTDLSGANVRTF. The CDR3 DNA sequence: TGTGCCCGGGGGACAGACCTCTCTGGGGCCAACGTCCGGACTTTC. The chain combines TRBV30 with TRBJ2-6; D is perhaps TRBD1 (7 bases). Looked up from germline, CDR1 is GTSNPN and CDR2 is SVGIG (reference sequence). The CDR3 runs to 15 residues.

The genes are TRBV28 and TRBJ2-5; 12 positions match TRBD2. Germline V gene lookup returns CDR1 MDHEN and CDR2 SYDVKM. The CDR3 loop spans 17 amino acids. The trim removed 6 bases at V and 1 base at J, leaving 9 bases unmatched. CDR3 coding DNA: TGTGCCAGCAGACTGACCCCTAGCGGGAGGGGCCAAGAGACCCAGTACTTC. Translation: CASRLTPSGRGQETQYF.

On this clone itself: One base away lies a much larger clone, so this may be a sequencing read error. The same CDR3 arises from other DNA sequences in this sample as well. The gene calls are TRBV7-9 and TRBJ2-7, with D perhaps TRBD1 (5 bases). The V and J ends lost 6 bases and 3 bases respectively, with 21 bases between them. The CDR3 has 16 amino acids. In germline, CDR1 is SEHNR, CDR2 FQNEAQ (reference sequence). The CDR3 protein is CASSSTSGRWYYEQYF. Here the CDR3 DNA reads TGTGCCAGCAGTTCCACCTCAGGGCGGTGGTACTACGAGCAGTACTTC.

This clone appeared once. J is TRBJ2-3 and V is TRBV23-1, with D hard to call. TRBV23-1 is recorded as an ORF, its role being uncertain. V was shortened by 4 bases and J by 1 base, with 9 bases between the two germline ends. The CDR3 runs to 14 residues. CDR3 sequence: CASSLRRGTDTQYF. For the CDR3, the DNA is TGCGCCAGCAGTCTGCGCAGAGGCACAGATACGCAGTATTTT.

The chain is built from TRBV4-3 and TRBJ2-7, with D hard to call. This CDR3 has 14 amino acids. V was trimmed by 0 bases and J by 2 bases, leaving 8 bases between them. CDR1 is LGHNA and CDR2 is YSLEER in the germline V gene. The chain's CDR3 is CASSQDPRAYEQYF. In DNA, the CDR3 is TGCGCCAGCAGCCAAGATCCCAGAGCCTACGAGCAGTACTTC.

The J gene is TRBJ2-7, the V gene TRBV5-1, with 7 bases identical to TRBD2. CDR3 length: 14 residues. Germline values: CDR1 SGHRS, CDR2 YFSETQ. V lost 3 bases and J lost 3; bases outside the gene matches: 6. The CDR3 nucleotides read TGCGCCAGCAGCTCTACTCGGGGGGACTACGAGCAGTACTTC. This translates into CASSSTRGDYEQYF.

V and J are TRBV6-1 and TRBJ1-2; D may be TRBD1 (6 bases). CDR3 length equals 14 residues. V lost 4 bases, J lost 4 bases, and 13 bases lay in between. Germline V gene lookup returns CDR1 MNHNS and CDR2 SASEGT. CDR3 sequence: CASSAVQGTYGYTF. The CDR3 DNA follows: TGTGCCAGCAGTGCTGTCCAGGGGACCTATGGCTACACCTTC.

This sequence joins TRBV19 and TRBJ2-5; 7 nucleotides line up with TRBD2. The CDR3 consists of 15 residues. The J segment lost 0 bases and the V segment lost 7 bases, leaving 8 bases of the junction unmatched. Germline values: CDR1 LNHDA, CDR2 SQIVND (reference sequence). The CDR3 sequence is CASTPSGWYQETQYF. CDR3 bases: TGTGCCAGTACCCCTAGCGGCTGGTACCAAGAGACCCAGTACTTC.

This clone showed up just once. In nucleotides, the CDR3 is TGTGCCAGCAGCTCAGGACTAGCTCAAGATACGCAGTATTTT. This translates into CASSSGLAQDTQYF. The chain is built from TRBV5-4 and TRBJ2-3; 8 bases are a match to TRBD2. With 3 bases clipped from V and 5 bases from J, the junction kept 5 bases outside the gene matches. The CDR3 runs to 14 residues. Germline loops: CDR1 SGHNT, CDR2 YYREEE (reference sequence).

The table lists this clone with a few counts. This may arise from a read error, as a much more abundant clone is one base away. The gene calls are TRBV6-6 and TRBJ1-2; D remains unclear. The CDR3 contains 12 residues. Germline CDR1 is MNHNY and CDR2 is SVGAGI (reference sequence). Deletions cut 10 bases from V and 4 bases from J, with 13 bases between. The CDR3 protein is CANNPASYGYTF. CDR3 sequence (DNA): TGTGCCAACAACCCGGCAAGCTATGGCTACACCTTC.